These 9 T cell receptor beta chains came from one sample sequenced in a study of T-cell memory formation after mild COVID-19. TCRdb recomputed calls from the 5' RACE reads with MiXCR, one row per CDR3 protein. The sample includes about 430,000 distinct CDR3 sequences, approximately 18% of them seen just once. Sequencing was performed on PBMCs or a T cell subset sorted from them (not recorded which). The receptors come from a man aged 18 to 29 who had mild COVID-19 (a few samples of this study predate the infection). Cell type and time point are not known.

J is TRBJ2-2 and V is TRBV7-2; no definite D call. The V end was cut by 1 base, the J end by 7 bases, with 10 bases between. In germline, CDR1 is SGHTA, CDR2 FQGNSA. CDR3 length: 14 residues. The CDR3 protein is CASSLVGIDGELFF. The CDR3 bases are TGTGCCAGCAGCTTAGTGGGAATAGACGGGGAGCTGTTTTTT.

This chain joins TRBV27 and TRBJ2-3; possibly TRBD2 for D (7 bases). The ends were cut back, 1 base at V and 6 bases at J, with 11 bases in the middle. The CDR3 has 14 amino acids. Germline values: CDR1 MNHEY, CDR2 SMNVEV (reference sequence). CDR3 loop: CASSLLGGGDTQYF. As DNA, the CDR3 is TGTGCCAGCAGTTTATTGGGCGGGGGCGATACGCAGTATTTT.

This chain joins TRBV5-1 and TRBJ1-1; no clear D gene. V was shortened by 4 bases and J by 4 bases, with 14 bases between the two germline ends. This CDR3 region has 14 residues. Germline V lookup: CDR1 SGHRS, CDR2 YFSETQ. In DNA, the CDR3 is TGCGCCAGCAGCACCCAGTCCAGCGCCACTGAAGCTTTCTTT. Its translation is CASSTQSSATEAFF.

This clonotype was observed many times. The chain recombines TRBV18 with TRBJ2-7; either TRBD1 or TRBD2 may fit D (5 bases each). V was cut by 2 bases and J by 7 bases, with 12 bases left in between. The CDR3 is 13 residues long. Germline CDR1 is KGHSH and CDR2 is LQKENI. CDR3 in amino acids: CASSPSDTREQYV. CDR3 in DNA: TGTGCCAGCTCACCATCGGACACTAGGGAGCAGTACGTC.

This clonotype was counted between two and nine times. This rearrangement joins TRBV18 to TRBJ2-1, with 16 bases that match TRBD2. The V gene's germline CDR1 is KGHSH and CDR2 LQKENI. This CDR3 is built from 18 residues. With 2 bases clipped from V and 2 bases from J, the junction kept 3 bases outside the gene matches. Written as DNA, the CDR3 is TGTGCCAGCTCACCAGGGACTAGCGGGGGGGCAGCCTACAATGAGCAGTTCTTC. It is translated as CASSPGTSGGAAYNEQFF.

This clonotype came up a few times. The CDR3 sequence: CSAWVGSSSPLHF. As DNA, the CDR3 is TGCAGTGCGTGGGTGGGATCTAGTTCACCCCTCCACTTT. The chain couples TRBV20-1 to TRBJ1-6; D remains unclear. The germline V gene has CDR1 DFQATT and CDR2 SNEGSKA (reference sequence). This CDR3 has 13 amino acids. V was shortened by 6 bases and J by 9 bases, with 15 bases between the two germline ends.

The rearrangement joins TRBV7-9 to TRBJ2-3; maybe TRBD2 (6 bases). V lost 4 bases and J lost 5, with 10 bases in between. Germline loops: CDR1 SEHNR, CDR2 FQNEAQ (reference sequence). This CDR3 contains 13 residues. The CDR3 bases are TGTGCCAGCAGCTATCTTAGCGGAGATACGCAGTATTTT. As protein: CASSYLSGDTQYF.

This clonotype was seen repeatedly, ten times or more. This CDR3 reads CASSLVGGNQETQYF. The CDR3 DNA follows: TGTGCCAGCAGCTTAGTCGGCGGGAACCAAGAGACCCAGTACTTC. J is TRBJ2-5 and V is TRBV7-9; D is possibly TRBD2 (6 bases). Germline CDR1 and CDR2: SEHNR and FQNEAQ (reference sequence). Trimming took 1 base from V and 0 from J, leaving 9 bases between them. This CDR3 is 15 amino acids long. The whole variable domain, remainder taken from reference TRBV7-9 and TRBJ2-5, is DTGVSQNPRHKITKRGQNVTFRCDPISEHNRLYWYRQTLGQGPEFLTYFQNEAQLEKSRLLSDRFSAERPKGSFSTLEIQRTEQGDSAMYLCASSLVGGNQETQYFGPGTRLLVL.

The chain recombines TRBV6-4 with TRBJ2-3; possible D gene TRBD1, 5 bases. The V and J ends lost 3 bases and 5 bases respectively, with 9 bases between them. Germline CDR1 is MRHNA and CDR2 is SNTAGT. The CDR3 loop spans 13 amino acids. DNA for the CDR3: TGTGCCAGCAGTGAGCAGGGTAGAGATACGCAGTATTTT. Translation: CASSEQGRDTQYF.